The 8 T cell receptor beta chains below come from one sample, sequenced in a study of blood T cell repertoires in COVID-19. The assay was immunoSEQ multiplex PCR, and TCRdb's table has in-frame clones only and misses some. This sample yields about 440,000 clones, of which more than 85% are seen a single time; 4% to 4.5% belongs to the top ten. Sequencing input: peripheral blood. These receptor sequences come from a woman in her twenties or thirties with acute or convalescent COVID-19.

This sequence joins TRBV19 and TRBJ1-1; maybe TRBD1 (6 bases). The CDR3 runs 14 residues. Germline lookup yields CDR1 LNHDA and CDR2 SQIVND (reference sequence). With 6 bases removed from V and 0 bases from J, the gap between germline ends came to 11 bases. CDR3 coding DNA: TGTGCCAGTAGATTCGGACAGTTGAACACTGAAGCTTTCTTT. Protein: CASRFGQLNTEAFF.

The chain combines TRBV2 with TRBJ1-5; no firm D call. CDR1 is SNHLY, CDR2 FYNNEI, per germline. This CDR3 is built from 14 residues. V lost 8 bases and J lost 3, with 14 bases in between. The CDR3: CASAYSLSNQPQHF. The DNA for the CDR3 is TGTGCCAGCGCTTACAGCCTCTCCAATCAGCCCCAGCATTTT.

The CDR3 spells CASSSPREAVQSSYNEQFF. CDR3 nucleotides: TGTGCCAGTAGTAGCCCCCGGGAGGCGGTTCAAAGCTCCTACAATGAGCAGTTCTTC. The chain uses TRBV19 and TRBJ2-1; 7 bases agree with TRBD2. Per the germline V gene, CDR1 is LNHDA and CDR2 is SQIVND (reference sequence). The ends lost 4 bases at V and 0 bases at J; junction bases unmatched: 15. The CDR3 is 19 residues long.

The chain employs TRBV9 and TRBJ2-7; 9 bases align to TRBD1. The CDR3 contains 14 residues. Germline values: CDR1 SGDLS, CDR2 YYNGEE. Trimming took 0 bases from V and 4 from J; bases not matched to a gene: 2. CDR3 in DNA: TGTGCCAGCAGCGTAGGGACAGGGGAGTACGAGCAGTACTTC. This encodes CASSVGTGEYEQYF.

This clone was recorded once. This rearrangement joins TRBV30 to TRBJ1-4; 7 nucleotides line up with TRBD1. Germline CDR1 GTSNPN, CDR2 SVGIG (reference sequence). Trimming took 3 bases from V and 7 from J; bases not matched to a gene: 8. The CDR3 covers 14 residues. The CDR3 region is CAWRRQGMGEKLFF. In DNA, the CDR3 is TGTGCCTGGAGACGACAGGGAATGGGTGAAAAACTGTTTTTT. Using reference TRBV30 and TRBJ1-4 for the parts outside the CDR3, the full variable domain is SQTIHQWPATLVQPVGSPLSLECTVEGTSNPNLYWYRQAAGRGLQLLFYSVGIGQISSEVPQNLSASRPQDRQFILSSKKLLLSDSGFYLCAWRRQGMGEKLFFGSGTQLSVL.

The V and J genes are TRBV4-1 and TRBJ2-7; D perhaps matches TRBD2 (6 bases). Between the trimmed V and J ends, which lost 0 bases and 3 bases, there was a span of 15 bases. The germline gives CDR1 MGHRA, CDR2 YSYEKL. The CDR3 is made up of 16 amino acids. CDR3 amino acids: CASSQDRRVGYYEQYF. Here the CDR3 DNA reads TGCGCCAGCAGCCAAGATCGGAGGGTAGGATACTACGAGCAGTACTTC.

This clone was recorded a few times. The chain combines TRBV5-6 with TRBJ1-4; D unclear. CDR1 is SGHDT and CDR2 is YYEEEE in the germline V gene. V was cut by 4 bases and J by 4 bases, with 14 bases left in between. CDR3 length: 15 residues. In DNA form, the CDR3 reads TGTGCCAGCAGCCCCCCGGGTGGAGGTAATGAAAAACTGTTTTTT. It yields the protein CASSPPGGGNEKLFF.

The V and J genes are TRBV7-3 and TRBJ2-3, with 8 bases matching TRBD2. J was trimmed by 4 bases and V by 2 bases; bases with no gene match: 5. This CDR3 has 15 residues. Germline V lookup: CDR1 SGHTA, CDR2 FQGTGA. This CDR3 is CASSLGAGGSDTQYF. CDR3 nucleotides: TGTGCCAGCAGCTTAGGGGCGGGGGGCTCAGATACGCAGTATTTT.